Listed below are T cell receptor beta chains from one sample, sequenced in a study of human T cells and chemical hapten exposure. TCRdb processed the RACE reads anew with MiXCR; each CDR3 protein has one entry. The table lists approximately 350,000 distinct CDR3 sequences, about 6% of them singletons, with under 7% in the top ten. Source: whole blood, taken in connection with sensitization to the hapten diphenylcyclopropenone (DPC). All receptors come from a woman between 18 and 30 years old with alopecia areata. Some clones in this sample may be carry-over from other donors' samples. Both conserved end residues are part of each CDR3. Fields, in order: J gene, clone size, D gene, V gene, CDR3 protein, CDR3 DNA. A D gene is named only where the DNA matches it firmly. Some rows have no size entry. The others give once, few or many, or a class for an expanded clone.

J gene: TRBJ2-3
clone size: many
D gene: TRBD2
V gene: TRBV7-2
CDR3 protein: CATMSGASTDTQYF
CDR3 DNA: TGTGCCACCATGAGCGGGGCCTCCACAGATACGCAGTATTTT

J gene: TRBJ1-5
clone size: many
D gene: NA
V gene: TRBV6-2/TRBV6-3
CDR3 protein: CASRTEAGGHLNQPQHF
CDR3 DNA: TGTGCCAGCAGAACTGAGGCGGGCGGCCACTTGAATCAGCCCCAGCATTTT

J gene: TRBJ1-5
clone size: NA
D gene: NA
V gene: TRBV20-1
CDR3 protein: CSARTGTVGQPQHF
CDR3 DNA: TGCAGTGCTAGGACGGGCACGGTCGGACAGCCCCAGCATTTT

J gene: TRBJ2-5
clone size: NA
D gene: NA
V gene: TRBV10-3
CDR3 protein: CATHPVAARQETQYF
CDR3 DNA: TGTGCCACTCACCCAGTCGCGGCCAGGCAAGAGACCCAGTACTTC

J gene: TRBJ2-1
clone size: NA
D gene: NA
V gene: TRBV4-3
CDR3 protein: CASSQDSASRFPFF
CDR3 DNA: TGCGCCAGCAGCCAAGATTCGGCTAGTAGGTTTCCGTTCTTC

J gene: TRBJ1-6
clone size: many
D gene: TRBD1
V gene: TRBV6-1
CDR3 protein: CASRPIPGQGGFGSNSPLHF
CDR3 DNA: TGTGCCAGCAGACCCATCCCGGGACAGGGGGGTTTCGGATCCAATTCACCCCTCCACTTT

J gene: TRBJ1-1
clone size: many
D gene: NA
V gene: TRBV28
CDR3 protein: CASSFRRGGSYSEAFF
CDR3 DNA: TGTGCCAGCAGTTTCCGTAGAGGGGGGAGTTATAGTGAAGCTTTCTTT

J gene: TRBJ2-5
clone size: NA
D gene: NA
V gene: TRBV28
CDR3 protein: CASTSADRSQETQYF
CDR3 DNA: TGTGCCAGCACATCCGCCGACAGGTCCCAAGAGACCCAGTACTTC

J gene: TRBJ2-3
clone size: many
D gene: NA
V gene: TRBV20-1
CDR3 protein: CSAMGSTDTQYF
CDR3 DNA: TGCAGTGCTATGGGCAGCACAGATACGCAGTATTTT

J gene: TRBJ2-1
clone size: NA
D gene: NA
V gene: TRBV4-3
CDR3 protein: CASSQDLMVGAYNEQFF
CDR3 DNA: TGCGCCAGCAGCCAAGATCTAATGGTGGGGGCCTACAATGAGCAGTTCTTC

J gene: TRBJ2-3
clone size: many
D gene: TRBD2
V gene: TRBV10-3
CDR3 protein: CAISPGLTSDTQYF
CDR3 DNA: TGTGCCATCAGCCCGGGACTAACTTCCGATACGCAGTATTTT

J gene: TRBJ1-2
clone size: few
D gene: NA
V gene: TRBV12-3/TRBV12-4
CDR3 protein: CASSFGPDLLGGYGYTF
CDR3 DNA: TGTGCCAGCAGTTTCGGTCCGGACCTATTAGGGGGCTATGGCTACACCTTC

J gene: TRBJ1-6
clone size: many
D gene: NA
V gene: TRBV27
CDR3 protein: CASSLSSAHNSPLHF
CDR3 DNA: TGTGCCAGCAGTTTAAGCTCTGCCCATAATTCACCCCTCCACTTT

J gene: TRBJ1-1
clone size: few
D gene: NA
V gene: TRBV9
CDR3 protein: CASSVRTANTEAFF
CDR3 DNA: TGTGCCAGCAGCGTAAGAACCGCGAACACTGAAGCTTTCTTT

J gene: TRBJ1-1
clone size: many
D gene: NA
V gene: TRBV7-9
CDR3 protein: CASSLGGAEPEAFF
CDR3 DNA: TGTGCCAGCAGCTTAGGGGGTGCGGAACCTGAAGCTTTCTTT

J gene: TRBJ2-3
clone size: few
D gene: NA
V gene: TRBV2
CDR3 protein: CASAVSSSTDTQYF
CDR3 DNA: TGTGCATCCGCGGTTTCAAGTAGCACAGATACGCAGTATTTT

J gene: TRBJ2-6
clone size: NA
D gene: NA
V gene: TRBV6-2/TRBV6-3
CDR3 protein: CASSSLRASGANVLTF
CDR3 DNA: TGTGCCAGCAGTTCATTGAGGGCCTCTGGGGCCAACGTCCTGACTTTC

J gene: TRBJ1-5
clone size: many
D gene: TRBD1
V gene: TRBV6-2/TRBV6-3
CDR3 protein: CASSYNSRRTGLNQPQHF
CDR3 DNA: TGTGCCAGCAGTTACAATTCCAGGAGGACAGGGCTGAATCAGCCCCAGCATTTT

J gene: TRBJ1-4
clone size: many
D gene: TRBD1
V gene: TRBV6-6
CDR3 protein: CASSLDRANEKLFF
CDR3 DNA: TGTGCCAGCAGCTTGGACAGGGCTAATGAAAAACTGTTTTTT

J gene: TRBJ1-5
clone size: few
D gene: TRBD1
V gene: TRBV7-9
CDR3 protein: CASSLWGPASGGSNQPQHF
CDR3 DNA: TGTGCCAGCAGCTTATGGGGCCCTGCGTCAGGGGGGAGCAATCAGCCCCAGCATTTT

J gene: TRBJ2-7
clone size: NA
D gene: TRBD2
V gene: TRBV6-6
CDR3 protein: CASRDSGGYSYEQYF
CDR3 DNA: TGTGCCAGCAGAGACAGCGGGGGCTACTCCTACGAGCAGTACTTC

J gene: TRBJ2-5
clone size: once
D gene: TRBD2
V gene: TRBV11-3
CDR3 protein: CASSSESLAGALSGYF
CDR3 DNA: TGTGCCAGCAGCTCCGAATCGCTAGCGGGGGCCTTATCTGGCTACTTC

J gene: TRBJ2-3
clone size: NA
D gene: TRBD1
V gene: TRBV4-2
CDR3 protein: CASSQDRDRTDTQYF
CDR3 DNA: TGTGCCAGCAGCCAAGATAGGGACAGAACAGATACGCAGTATTTT

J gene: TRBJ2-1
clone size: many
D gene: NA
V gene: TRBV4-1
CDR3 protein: CASSQADPSLEDEQFF
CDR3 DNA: TGCGCCAGCAGCCAGGCCGACCCTAGTCTTGAGGATGAGCAGTTCTTC

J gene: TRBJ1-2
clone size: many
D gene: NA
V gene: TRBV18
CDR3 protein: CASSPNPDYGYTF
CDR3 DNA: TGTGCCAGCTCACCGAATCCGGACTATGGCTACACCTTC

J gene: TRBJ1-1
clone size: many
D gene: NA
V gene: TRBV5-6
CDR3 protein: CASSVGGSEEAFF
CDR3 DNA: TGTGCCAGCAGCGTTGGTGGGTCGGAGGAGGCTTTCTTT

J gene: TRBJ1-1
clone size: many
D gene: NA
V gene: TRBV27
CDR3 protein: CASSLGGRQAFF
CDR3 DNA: TGTGCCAGCAGTTTAGGGGGTCGACAAGCTTTCTTT

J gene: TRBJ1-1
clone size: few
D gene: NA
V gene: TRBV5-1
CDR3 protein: CASSIGREETEAFF
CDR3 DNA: TGCGCCAGCAGCATCGGTAGGGAGGAAACTGAAGCTTTCTTT

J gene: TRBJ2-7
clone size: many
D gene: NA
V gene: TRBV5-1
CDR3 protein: CASTLGTGVVYEQYF
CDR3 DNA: TGCGCCAGCACCCTAGGGACCGGCGTTGTCTACGAGCAGTACTTC

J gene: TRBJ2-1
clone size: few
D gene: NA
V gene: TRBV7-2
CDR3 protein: CASSSKRGLYNEQFF
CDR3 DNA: TGTGCCAGCAGCTCCAAGCGAGGACTTTACAATGAGCAGTTCTTC

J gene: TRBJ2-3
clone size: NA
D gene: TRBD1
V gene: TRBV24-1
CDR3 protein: CATGTAKDTQYF
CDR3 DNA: TGTGCCACCGGGACAGCTAAAGATACGCAGTATTTT

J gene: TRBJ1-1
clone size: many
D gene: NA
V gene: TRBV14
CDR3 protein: CASSLHLDEAFF
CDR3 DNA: TGTGCCAGCAGTCTTCATCTGGACGAAGCTTTCTTT

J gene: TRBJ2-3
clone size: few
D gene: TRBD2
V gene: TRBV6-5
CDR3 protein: CASRLLAGGPPDTQYF
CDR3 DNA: TGTGCCAGCAGGCTACTAGCGGGGGGACCCCCAGATACGCAGTATTTT

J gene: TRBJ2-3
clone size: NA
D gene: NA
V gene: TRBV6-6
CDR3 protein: CASSYSGYSTDTQYF
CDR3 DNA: TGTGCCAGCAGTTATTCCGGGTATAGCACAGATACGCAGTATTTT

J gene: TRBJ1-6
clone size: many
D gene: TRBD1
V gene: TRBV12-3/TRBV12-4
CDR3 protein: CASSLARGNSPLHF
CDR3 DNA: TGTGCCAGCAGTTTAGCCAGGGGGAATTCACCCCTCCACTTT